This TCR beta chain was identified in a study of beta chain features in type 1 diabetes. Findings of the study overall: Type 1 diabetes patients had moderately but significantly shorter TCRB CDR3s in all four CD4+ subsets. Insertions were fewer and deletions more numerous at VDJ junctions in type 1 diabetes patients.

About this clone itself: The antigen remains unidentified. Other DNA variants within this sample encode the same CDR3.

Every isolated RNA sample was fully reverse transcribed, so sequencing captured expressed TCRB transcripts. Profiling relied on immunoSEQ multiplex PCR, and the TCRdb table lists in-frame clones only, not all of them. The repertoire includes 400,000 or so clones, around a tenth of them detected once, and approximately 0.6% sits in the top ten. Germline values: CDR1 ENHRY, CDR2 SYGVKD. This CDR3 region has 14 residues. V shed 3 bases and J shed 2 bases, with 8 bases lying between them. The source is a man aged 25-45 years with type 1 diabetes. Material for sequencing was central memory CD4+ T cells from blood. V and J are TRBV10-3 and TRBJ1-5; D gene ambiguous. The chain's CDR3 is CAISEGQGNQPQHF. In nucleotides, the CDR3 is TGTGCCATCAGTGAAGGGCAGGGCAATCAGCCCCAGCATTTT.